This entry features one TCR beta chain sequence. This sample is part of a study of blood T cell repertoires in COVID-19. Study in general: Acute and convalescent COVID-19 specimens originated in the United States, Italy and Spain. In each case, the material was cDNA or gDNA derived from T cells, B-cell-depleted T cells, or PBMCs.

Per the study methods: Reference gene primer amplification gave nucleated cell count estimates. Profiling relied on immunoSEQ multiplex PCR, and the TCRdb table lists in-frame clones only, not all of them. V, J and clone size derive from that table, while D and trimming were established from the DNA sequence. The sample has 150,000 to 200,000 clones, 83% seen once. Deletions cut 2 bases from V and 1 base from J, with 6 bases between. The CDR3 length is 15 residues. CDR1 and CDR2 from the germline V gene are SNHLY and FYNNEI. The sequenced sample consisted of peripheral blood. This clonotype was sampled from a woman aged 80 or over with acute or convalescent COVID-19. The rearrangement links TRBV2 to TRBJ2-6; a possible D gene is TRBD2 (5 bases). The CDR3 sequence: CASSERGSGANVLTF. For the CDR3, the DNA is TGTGCCAGCAGTGAACGGGGATCTGGGGCCAACGTCCTGACTTTC.